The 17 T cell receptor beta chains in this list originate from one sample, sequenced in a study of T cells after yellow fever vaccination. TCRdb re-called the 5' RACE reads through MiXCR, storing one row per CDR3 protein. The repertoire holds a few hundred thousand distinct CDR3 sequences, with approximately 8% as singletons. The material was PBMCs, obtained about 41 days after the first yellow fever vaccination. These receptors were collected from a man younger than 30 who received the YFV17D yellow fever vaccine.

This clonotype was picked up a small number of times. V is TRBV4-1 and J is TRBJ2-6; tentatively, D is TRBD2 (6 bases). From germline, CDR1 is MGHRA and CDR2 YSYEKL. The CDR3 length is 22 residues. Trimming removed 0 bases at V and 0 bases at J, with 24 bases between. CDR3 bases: TGCGCCAGCAGCCAAGATACACTTTTCGTCGTCGGGGGAAGCTCTGGGGCCAACGTCCTGACTTTC. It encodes CASSQDTLFVVGGSSGANVLTF.

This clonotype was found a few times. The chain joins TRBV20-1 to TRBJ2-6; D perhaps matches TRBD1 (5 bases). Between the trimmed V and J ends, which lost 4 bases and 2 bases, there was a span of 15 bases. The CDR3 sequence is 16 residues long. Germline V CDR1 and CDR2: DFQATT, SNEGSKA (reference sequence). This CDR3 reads CSATPRQGTGANVLTF. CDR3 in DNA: TGCAGTGCTACCCCACGGCAGGGAACTGGGGCCAACGTCCTGACTTTC.

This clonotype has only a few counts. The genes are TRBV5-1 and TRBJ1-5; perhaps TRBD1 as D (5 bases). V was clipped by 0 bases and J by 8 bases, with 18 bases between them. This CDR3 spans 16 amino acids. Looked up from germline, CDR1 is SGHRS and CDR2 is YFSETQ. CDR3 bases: TGCGCCAGCAGCTTGGGGGCCACTTCCGGGACGGAGCCCCAGCATTTT. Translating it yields CASSLGATSGTEPQHF.

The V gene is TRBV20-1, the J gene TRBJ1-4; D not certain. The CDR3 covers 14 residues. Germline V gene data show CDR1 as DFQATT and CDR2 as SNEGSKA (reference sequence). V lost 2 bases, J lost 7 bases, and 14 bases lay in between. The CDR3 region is CSARWPAAGEKLFF. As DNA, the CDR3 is TGCAGTGCTAGATGGCCGGCGGCAGGTGAAAAACTGTTTTTT.

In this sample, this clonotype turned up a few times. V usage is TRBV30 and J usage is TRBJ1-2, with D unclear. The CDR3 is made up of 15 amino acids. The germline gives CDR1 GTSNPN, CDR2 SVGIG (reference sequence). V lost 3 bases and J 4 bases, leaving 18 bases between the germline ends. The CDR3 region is CAWRQIGLSIYGYTF. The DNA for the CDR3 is TGTGCCTGGAGACAGATAGGCCTTTCTATCTATGGCTACACCTTC.

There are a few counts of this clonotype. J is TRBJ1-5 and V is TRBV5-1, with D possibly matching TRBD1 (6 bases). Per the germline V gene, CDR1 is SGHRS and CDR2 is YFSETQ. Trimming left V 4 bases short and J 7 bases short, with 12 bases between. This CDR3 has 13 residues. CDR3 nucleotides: TGCGCCAGCAGCGCGGAGGGGGGCCAGCCCCAGCATTTT. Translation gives CASSAEGGQPQHF.

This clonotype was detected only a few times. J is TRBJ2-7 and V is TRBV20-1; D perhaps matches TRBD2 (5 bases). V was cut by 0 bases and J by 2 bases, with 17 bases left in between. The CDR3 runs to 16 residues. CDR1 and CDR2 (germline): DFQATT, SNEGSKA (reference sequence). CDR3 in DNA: TGCAGTGCTAGAGATTATCGGATAGGGAGTCCCTACGAGCAGTACTTC. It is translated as CSARDYRIGSPYEQYF.

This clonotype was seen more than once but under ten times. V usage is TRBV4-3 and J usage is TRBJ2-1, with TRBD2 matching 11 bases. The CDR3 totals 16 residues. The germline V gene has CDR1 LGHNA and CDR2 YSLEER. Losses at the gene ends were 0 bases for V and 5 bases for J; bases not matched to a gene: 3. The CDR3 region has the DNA TGCGCCAGCAGCCAAGATCCGGGACTAGCGGACAATGAGCAGTTCTTC. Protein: CASSQDPGLADNEQFF.

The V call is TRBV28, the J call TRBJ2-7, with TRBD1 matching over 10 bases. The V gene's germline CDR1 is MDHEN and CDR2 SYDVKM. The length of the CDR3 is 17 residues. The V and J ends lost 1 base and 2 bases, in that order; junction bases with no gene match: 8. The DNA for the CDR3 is TGTGCCAGCAGTTTATCCCTGGACAGGGGGGCAACCTACGAGCAGTACGTC. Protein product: CASSLSLDRGATYEQYV.

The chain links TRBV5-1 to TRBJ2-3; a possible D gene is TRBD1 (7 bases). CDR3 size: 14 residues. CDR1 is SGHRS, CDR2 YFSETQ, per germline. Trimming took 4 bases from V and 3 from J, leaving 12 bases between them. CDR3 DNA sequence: TGCGCCAGCAGCCCGGAGGGGGCGACAGATACGCAGTATTTT. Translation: CASSPEGATDTQYF.

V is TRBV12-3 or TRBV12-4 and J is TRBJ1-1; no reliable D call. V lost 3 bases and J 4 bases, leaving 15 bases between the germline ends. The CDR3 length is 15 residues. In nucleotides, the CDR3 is TGTGCCAGCAGTTTCCGGGCAGCCCGGGGCACTGAAGCTTTCTTT. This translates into CASSFRAARGTEAFF.

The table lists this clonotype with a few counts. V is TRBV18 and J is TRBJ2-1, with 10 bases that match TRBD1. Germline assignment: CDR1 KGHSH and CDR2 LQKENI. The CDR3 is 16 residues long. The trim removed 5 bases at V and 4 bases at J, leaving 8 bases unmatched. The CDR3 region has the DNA TGTGCCAGCTCAAAACGACAGGGGGCCCTTTACAATGAGCAGTTCTTC. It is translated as CASSKRQGALYNEQFF. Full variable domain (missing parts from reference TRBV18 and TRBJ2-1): NAGVMQNPRHLVRRRGQEARLRCSPMKGHSHVYWYRQLPEEGLKFMVYLQKENIIDESGMPKERFSAEFPKEGPSILRIQQVVRGDSAAYFCASSKRQGALYNEQFFGPGTRLTVL.

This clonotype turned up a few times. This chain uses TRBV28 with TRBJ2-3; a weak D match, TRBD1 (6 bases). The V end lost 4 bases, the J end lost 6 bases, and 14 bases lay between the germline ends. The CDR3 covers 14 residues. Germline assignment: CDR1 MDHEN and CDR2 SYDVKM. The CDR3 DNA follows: TGTGCCAGCAGTTACAGGGATCTGGGGGATACGCAGTATTTT. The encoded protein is CASSYRDLGDTQYF.

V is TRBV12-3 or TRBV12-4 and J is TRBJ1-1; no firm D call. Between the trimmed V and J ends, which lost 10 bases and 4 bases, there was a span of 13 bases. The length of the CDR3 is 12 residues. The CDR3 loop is CATHRGSTEAFF. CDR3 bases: TGTGCCACCCACCGAGGGAGCACTGAAGCTTTCTTT.

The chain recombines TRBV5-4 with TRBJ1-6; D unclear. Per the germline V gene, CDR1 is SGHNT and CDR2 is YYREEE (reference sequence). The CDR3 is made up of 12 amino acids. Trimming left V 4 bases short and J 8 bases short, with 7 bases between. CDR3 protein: CASSTGDSPLHF. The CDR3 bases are TGTGCCAGCAGCACCGGGGATTCACCCCTCCACTTT.

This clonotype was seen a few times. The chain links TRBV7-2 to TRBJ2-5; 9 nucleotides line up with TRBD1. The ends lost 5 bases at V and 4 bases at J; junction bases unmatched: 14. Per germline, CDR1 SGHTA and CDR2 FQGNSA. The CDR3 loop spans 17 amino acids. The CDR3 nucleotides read TGTGCCAGCAGCCACATCGGGGGCACAGGGGGCTCAGAGACCCAGTACTTC. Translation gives CASSHIGGTGGSETQYF.

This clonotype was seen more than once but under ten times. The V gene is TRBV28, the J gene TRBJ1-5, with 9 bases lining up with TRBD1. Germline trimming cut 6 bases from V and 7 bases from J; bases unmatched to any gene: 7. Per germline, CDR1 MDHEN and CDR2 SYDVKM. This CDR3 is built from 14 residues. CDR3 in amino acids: CASRGGQGRQPQHF. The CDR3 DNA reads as TGTGCCAGCAGAGGTGGACAGGGGCGGCAGCCCCAGCATTTT.